The clone carrying this TCR beta chain was found a few times. No antigen is known for it. Regarding time point: newly diagnosed GD, antithyroid drugs for less than 3 months. PBMCs were the source of the RNA used for TCR sequencing. The data originate from a study of regulatory T cells in long-lasting Graves disease. Notes on the study in general: TRBV28, TRBJ1-2 and TRBJ2-5 were favored in persistent disease.

The V end lost 4 bases, the J end lost 0 bases, and 13 bases lay between the germline ends. Germline-derived CDR1 and CDR2 are LGHDT and YNNKEL (reference sequence). CDR3 length equals 16 residues. With iRepertoire HTBI primers and Arm-PCR of CDR3 regions, TCR beta libraries were built. TCRdb redid the calling of the multiplex PCR reads with MiXCR, one entry per CDR3 protein. The sample comprises a few hundred thousand distinct CDR3 sequences, roughly 13% of which are singletons, and about 9.1% rests with the top ten. These data were likewise used in another study, on T cells in Graves' hyperthyroidism and ophthalmopathy. That work adds: Appearing also in blood were most of the thyroid clonotypes expanded above 0.001. Ophthalmopathy onset followed model prediction by a median approximately 5.9 months.

The V call is TRBV3-1, the J call TRBJ2-1; D unclear. This specimen consisted of peripheral blood mononuclear cells (PBMCs), obtained at new diagnosis, from a patient treated with antithyroid drugs. The receptor comes from a man aged 25 to 45 with Graves disease. Written as DNA, the CDR3 is TGTGCCAGCAGCCTATCGACATTAAGCTCCTACAATGAGCAGTTCTTC. It codes for CASSLSTLSSYNEQFF.